The following is a T cell receptor beta chain sequence with its context. The V and J ends lost 9 bases and 0 bases, in that order; junction bases with no gene match: 11. CDR3 length: 16 amino acids. In germline, CDR1 is LNHDA, CDR2 SQIVND (reference sequence). Data came from immunoSEQ multiplex PCR; TCRdb stores just in-frame clones and leaves some out. The sample holds about 53,000 clones, roughly 87% seen once. This sample is drawn from a study of control samples from healthy donors and cancer patients. The sample comprised PBMCs. This receptor was obtained from a man aged 55 to 70 with head and neck cancer. This sequence joins TRBV19 and TRBJ1-3, with 7 positions matching TRBD1. CDR3 protein: CASRRQGELSGNTIYF. As DNA, the CDR3 is TGTGCCAGCCGAAGACAGGGCGAACTCTCTGGAAACACCATATATTTT. Looking up the rest from reference TRBV19 and TRBJ1-3 gives the full variable domain: DGGITQSPKYLFRKEGQNVTLSCEQNLNHDAMYWYRQDPGQGLRLIYYSQIVNDFQKGDIAEGYSVSREKKESFPLTVTSAQKNPTAFYLCASRRQGELSGNTIYFGEGSWLTVV.